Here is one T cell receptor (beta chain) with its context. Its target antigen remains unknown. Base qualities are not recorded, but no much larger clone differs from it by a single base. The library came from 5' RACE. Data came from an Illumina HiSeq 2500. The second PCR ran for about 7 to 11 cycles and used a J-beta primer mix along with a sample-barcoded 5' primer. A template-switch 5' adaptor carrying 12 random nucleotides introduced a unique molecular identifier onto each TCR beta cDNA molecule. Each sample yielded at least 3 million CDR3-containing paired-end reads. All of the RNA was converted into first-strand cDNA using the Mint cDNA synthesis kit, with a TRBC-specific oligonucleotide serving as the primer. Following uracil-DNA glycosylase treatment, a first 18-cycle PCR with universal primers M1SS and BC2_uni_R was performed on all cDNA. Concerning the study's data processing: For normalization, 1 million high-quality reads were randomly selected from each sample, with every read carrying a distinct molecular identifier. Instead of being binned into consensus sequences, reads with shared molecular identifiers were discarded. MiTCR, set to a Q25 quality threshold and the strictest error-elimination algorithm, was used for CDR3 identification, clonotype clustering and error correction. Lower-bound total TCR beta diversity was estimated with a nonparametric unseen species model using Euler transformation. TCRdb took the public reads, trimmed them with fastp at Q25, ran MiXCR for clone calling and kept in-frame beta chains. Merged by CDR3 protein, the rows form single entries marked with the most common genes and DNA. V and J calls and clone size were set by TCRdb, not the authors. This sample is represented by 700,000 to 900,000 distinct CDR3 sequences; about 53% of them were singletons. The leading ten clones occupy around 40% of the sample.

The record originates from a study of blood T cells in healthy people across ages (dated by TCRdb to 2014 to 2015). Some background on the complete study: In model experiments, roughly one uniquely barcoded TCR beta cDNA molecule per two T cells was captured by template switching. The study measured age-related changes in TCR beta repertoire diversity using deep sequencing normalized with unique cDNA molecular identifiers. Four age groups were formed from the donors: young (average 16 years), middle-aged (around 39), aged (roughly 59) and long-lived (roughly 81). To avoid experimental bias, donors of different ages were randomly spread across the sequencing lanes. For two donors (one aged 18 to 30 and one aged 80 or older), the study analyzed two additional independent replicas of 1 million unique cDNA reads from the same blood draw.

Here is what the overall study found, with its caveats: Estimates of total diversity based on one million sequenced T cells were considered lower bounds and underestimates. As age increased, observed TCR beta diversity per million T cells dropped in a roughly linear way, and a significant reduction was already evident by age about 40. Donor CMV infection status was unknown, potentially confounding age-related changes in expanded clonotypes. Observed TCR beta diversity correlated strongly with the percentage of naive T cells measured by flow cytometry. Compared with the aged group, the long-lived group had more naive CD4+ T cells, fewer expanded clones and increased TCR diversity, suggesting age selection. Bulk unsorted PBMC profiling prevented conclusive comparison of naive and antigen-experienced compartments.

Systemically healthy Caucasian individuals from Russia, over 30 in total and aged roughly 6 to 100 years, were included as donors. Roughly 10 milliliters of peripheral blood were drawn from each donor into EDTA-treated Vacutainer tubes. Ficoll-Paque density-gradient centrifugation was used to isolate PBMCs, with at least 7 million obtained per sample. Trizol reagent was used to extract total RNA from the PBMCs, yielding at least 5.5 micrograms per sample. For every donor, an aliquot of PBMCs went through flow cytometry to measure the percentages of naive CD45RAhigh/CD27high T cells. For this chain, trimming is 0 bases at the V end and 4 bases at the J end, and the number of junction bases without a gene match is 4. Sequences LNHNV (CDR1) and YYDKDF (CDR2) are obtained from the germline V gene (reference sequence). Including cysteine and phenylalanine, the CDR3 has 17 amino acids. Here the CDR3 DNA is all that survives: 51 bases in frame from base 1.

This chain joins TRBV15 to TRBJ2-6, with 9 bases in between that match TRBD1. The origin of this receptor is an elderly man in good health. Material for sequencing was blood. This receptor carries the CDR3 CATSRDGQGFGANVLTF. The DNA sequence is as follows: TGTGCCACCAGCAGAGACGGACAGGGGTTCGGGGCCAACGTCCTGACTTTC. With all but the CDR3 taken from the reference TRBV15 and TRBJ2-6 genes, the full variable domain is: DAMVIQNPRYQVTQFGKPVTLSCSQTLNHNVMYWYQQKSSQAPKLLFHYYDKDFNNEADTPDNFQSRRPNTSFCFLDIRSPGLGDTAMYLCATSRDGQGFGANVLTFGAGSRLTVL.